These 13 T cell receptor beta chains originate from one sample sequenced in a study of blood T cell repertoires in COVID-19. Only in-frame clones appear in the TCRdb table, and some are missing; sequencing was by immunoSEQ multiplex PCR. The sample yields some 90,000 clones, about 80% seen once. Sample: peripheral blood. The receptors here all came from a woman aged 65 to 85 with acute or convalescent COVID-19.

The chain combines TRBV28 with TRBJ1-4; tentatively, D is TRBD1 (5 bases). Between the trimmed V and J ends, which lost 2 bases and 8 bases, there was a span of 12 bases. CDR3 size: 14 residues. CDR1 MDHEN and CDR2 SYDVKM come from the germline V gene. CDR3 region: CASSLGGVREKLFF. The CDR3 DNA is TGTGCCAGCAGTTTAGGAGGGGTGCGGGAAAAACTGTTTTTT. The full variable domain, with the rest looked up from reference TRBV28 and TRBJ1-4, is DVKVTQSSRYLVKRTGEKVFLECVQDMDHENMFWYRQDPGLGLRLIYFSYDVKMKEKGDIPEGYSVSREKKERFSLILESASTNQTSMYLCASSLGGVREKLFFGSGTQLSVL.

This chain links TRBV5-5 with TRBJ1-1, with 9 bases identical to TRBD1. V shed 7 bases, J shed 5 bases, and the junction held 6 bases outside the gene matches. This CDR3 has 13 residues. The V gene's germline CDR1 is SGHKS and CDR2 YYEKEE (reference sequence). CDR3 nucleotide sequence: TGTGCCAGCGAACAGGGGGCGCGAACTGAAGCTTTCTTT. The encoded protein is CASEQGARTEAFF.

This sequence joins TRBV7-9 and TRBJ2-7; no clear D. CDR3 length equals 12 residues. V was clipped by 0 bases and J by 7 bases, with 7 bases between them. Germline values: CDR1 SEHNR, CDR2 FQNEAQ (reference sequence). CDR3 DNA sequence: TGTGCCAGCAGCTTAGCGAGGCGGGAGCAGTACTTC. Its translation: CASSLARREQYF.

The sample holds a few counts of this clone. The chain couples TRBV4-1 to TRBJ2-7; 8 bases are a match to TRBD2. The CDR3 is 18 residues long. Looked up from germline, CDR1 is MGHRA and CDR2 is YSYEKL. The V and J ends lost 0 bases and 1 base, in that order; junction bases with no gene match: 11. The CDR3 sequence: CASSQEPPLAGPSYEQYF. CDR3 nucleotide sequence: TGCGCCAGCAGCCAAGAACCCCCTTTAGCGGGGCCTTCCTACGAGCAGTACTTC.

This clone has just a few counts. The chain couples TRBV7-2 to TRBJ2-1; the match to TRBD2 covers 11 bases. CDR1 and CDR2 from the germline V gene are SGHTA and FQGNSA. This CDR3 comprises 17 residues. The J segment lost 0 bases and the V segment lost 2 bases, leaving 3 bases of the junction unmatched. CDR3 in DNA: TGTGCCAGCAGCTTATATACTAGCGGGGGCTCCTACAATGAGCAGTTCTTC. It yields the protein CASSLYTSGGSYNEQFF.

V is TRBV5-8 and J is TRBJ2-7, with D perhaps TRBD2 (5 bases). Looked up from germline, CDR1 is SGHTS and CDR2 is YDEGEE. V was pared by 4 bases and J by 4 bases, with 9 bases between. This CDR3 is built from 12 residues. The CDR3 DNA follows: TGTGCCAGCAGCCTCGGACTTTACGAGCAGTACTTC. It yields the protein CASSLGLYEQYF.

This clone was detected only once. The rearrangement links TRBV7-3 to TRBJ1-1; a weak D match, TRBD1 (6 bases). Trimming removed 0 bases from V and 8 bases from J, with 13 bases in between. CDR3 length equals 14 residues. CDR1 and CDR2 (germline): SGHTA, FQGTGA. CDR3 sequence: CASSLTGAGGEAFF. The CDR3 coding sequence is TGTGCCAGCAGCTTAACGGGGGCGGGAGGAGAAGCTTTCTTT.

V and J are TRBV2 and TRBJ2-1; the match to TRBD2 covers 9 bases. Losses at the gene ends were 5 bases for V and 8 bases for J; bases not matched to a gene: 7. CDR1 and CDR2 (germline): SNHLY, FYNNEI. The CDR3 has 14 residues. DNA for the CDR3: TGTGCCAGCAGTTCCCCGACTAGCGGCGATGAGCAGTTCTTC. This codes for CASSSPTSGDEQFF. The full variable domain, rest sourced from reference TRBV2 and TRBJ2-1, is EPEVTQTPSHQVTQMGQEVILRCVPISNHLYFYWYRQILGQKVEFLVSFYNNEISEKSEIFDDQFSVERPDGSNFTLKIRSTKLEDSAMYFCASSSPTSGDEQFFGPGTRLTVL.

J is TRBJ1-4 and V is TRBV5-3; 7 nucleotides line up with TRBD1. TRBV5-3 is designated an ORF whose function remains uncertain. CDR3 length equals 13 residues. The V gene end was trimmed by 4 bases and the J gene end by 7 bases; junction bases not matched to a gene: 4. CDR3 sequence reads: CARSRQGGEKLFF. The DNA for the CDR3 is TGTGCCAGAAGCCGACAGGGAGGTGAAAAACTGTTTTTT.

The chain recombines TRBV7-2 with TRBJ2-7; TRBD2 matches 12 bases. The V gene's germline CDR1 is SGHTA and CDR2 FQGNSA. The CDR3 length is 15 residues. The junction had 6 bases not matched to a gene; V was cut back by 5 bases and J by 4 bases. CDR3 nucleotides: TGTGCCAGCAGCCCACGGACTAGCGGGATATACGAGCAGTACTTC. Translated: CASSPRTSGIYEQYF.

The chain uses TRBV30 and TRBJ1-2; TRBD1 matches 9 bases. The germline gives CDR1 GTSNPN, CDR2 SVGIG (reference sequence). After removal of 3 bases from V and 5 bases from J, the junction contained 7 bases not matched to a gene. CDR3 size: 14 residues. The CDR3 sequence: CAWRKQGAEYGYTF. The CDR3, as DNA: TGTGCCTGGAGAAAACAGGGGGCTGAGTATGGCTACACCTTC.

V gene TRBV9 combines with J gene TRBJ2-7; 8 bases map to TRBD1. V trimming: 4 bases; J trimming: 0 bases; junction bases outside the gene matches: 6. The CDR3 runs to 15 residues. Germline lookup yields CDR1 SGDLS and CDR2 YYNGEE. The CDR3 bases are TGTGCCAGCAGCTTCCGGGACAGGAGCTCCTACGAGCAGTACTTC. Translated, it gives CASSFRDRSSYEQYF.

The chain uses TRBV7-3 and TRBJ2-7, with D possibly being TRBD1 (6 bases). CDR3 length equals 13 residues. Germline loops: CDR1 SGHTA, CDR2 FQGTGA. The germline V and J ends were trimmed by 5 bases and 7 bases, with 15 bases remaining between them. CDR3 in amino acids: CASSANPQGEQYF. Here the CDR3 DNA reads TGTGCCAGCAGCGCCAACCCACAGGGAGAGCAGTACTTC.